Below, one T cell receptor (beta chain) is given with its context. What it binds is not known. The CDR3 runs 19 residues. V dropped 2 bases and J dropped 0; count of bases not matched to a gene: 8. Per the germline V gene, CDR1 is SGHTS and CDR2 is YDEGEE. This sample is drawn from a study of siplizumab effects on memory and regulatory T cells. Method: immunoSEQ multiplex PCR; TCRdb's copy keeps in-frame clones and lacks some. The repertoire holds 100,000 to 120,000 clones, with 85% to 95% as singletons. Notes on the study in general: Tregs that proliferated in siplizumab cultures did not have their suppressive function confirmed. Unstimulated subsets contained matches for only a minor fraction of alloreactive clones.

This chain joins TRBV5-8 and TRBJ2-3, with TRBD2 matching 14 bases. Input material: CD4+ T cells sorted from blood. This receptor was obtained from a human donor in good health. CDR3 in DNA: TGTGCCAGCAGCTTCGGAGGACTAGCGGGGGGATGGAGCACAGATACGCAGTATTTT. Translation: CASSFGGLAGGWSTDTQYF.